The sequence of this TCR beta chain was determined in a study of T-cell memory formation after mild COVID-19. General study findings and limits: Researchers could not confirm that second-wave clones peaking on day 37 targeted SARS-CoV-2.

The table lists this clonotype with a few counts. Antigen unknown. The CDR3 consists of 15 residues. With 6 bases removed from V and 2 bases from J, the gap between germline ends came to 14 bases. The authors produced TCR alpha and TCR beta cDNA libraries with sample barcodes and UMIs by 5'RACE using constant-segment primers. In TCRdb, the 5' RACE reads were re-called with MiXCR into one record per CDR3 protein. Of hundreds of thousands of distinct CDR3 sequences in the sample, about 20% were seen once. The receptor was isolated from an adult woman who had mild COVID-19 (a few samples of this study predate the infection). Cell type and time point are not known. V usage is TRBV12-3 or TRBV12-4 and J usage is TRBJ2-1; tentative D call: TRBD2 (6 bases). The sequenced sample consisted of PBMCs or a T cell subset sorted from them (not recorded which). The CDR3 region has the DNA TGTGCCAGCAGCCCGGGGCTAGCGACCTACAATGAGCAGTTCTTC. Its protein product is CASSPGLATYNEQFF.